What follows describes a single T cell receptor (beta chain). Its antigen is still unknown. Busulfan-fludarabine conditioning, marrow transplant, and cyclophosphamide on days +3 and +4 were administered. The method was immunoSEQ multiplex PCR; TCRdb's version includes in-frame clones alone and lacks a portion of them. The profile shows 9,000 to 13,000 clones, 85% of them singletons. This sample was included in a study of T cells after posttransplantation cyclophosphamide. Whole-study results and caveats: Donor-recipient repertoire similarity was low at 1-2 months, rising over year one. Recipient CMV seropositivity and CMV reactivation strongly tracked TRB clonality. TRB overlap between skin or GI tissue T cells and blood was limited.

The receptor comes from a female patient between 50 and 59 years old who received an allogeneic stem cell transplant from a related donor, was CMV-positive, and had no GVHD. Some T cells may arise from the graft donor. The source was PBMCs, collected roughly 2,000 days after allogeneic stem cell transplant with posttransplant cyclophosphamide.

The CDR3 sequence: CASSERSYEQYF. CDR3 nucleotide sequence: TGTGCCAGCAGTGAGAGGTCCTACGAGCAGTACTTC. This chain joins TRBV2 and TRBJ2-7, with no clear D. This CDR3 comprises 12 residues. Germline CDR1 SNHLY, CDR2 FYNNEI. The germline V and J ends were trimmed by 3 bases and 1 base, with 4 bases remaining between them. Filled out from reference TRBV2 and TRBJ2-7, the complete variable domain reads EPEVTQTPSHQVTQMGQEVILRCVPISNHLYFYWYRQILGQKVEFLVSFYNNEISEKSEIFDDQFSVERPDGSNFTLKIRSTKLEDSAMYFCASSERSYEQYFGPGTRLTVT.